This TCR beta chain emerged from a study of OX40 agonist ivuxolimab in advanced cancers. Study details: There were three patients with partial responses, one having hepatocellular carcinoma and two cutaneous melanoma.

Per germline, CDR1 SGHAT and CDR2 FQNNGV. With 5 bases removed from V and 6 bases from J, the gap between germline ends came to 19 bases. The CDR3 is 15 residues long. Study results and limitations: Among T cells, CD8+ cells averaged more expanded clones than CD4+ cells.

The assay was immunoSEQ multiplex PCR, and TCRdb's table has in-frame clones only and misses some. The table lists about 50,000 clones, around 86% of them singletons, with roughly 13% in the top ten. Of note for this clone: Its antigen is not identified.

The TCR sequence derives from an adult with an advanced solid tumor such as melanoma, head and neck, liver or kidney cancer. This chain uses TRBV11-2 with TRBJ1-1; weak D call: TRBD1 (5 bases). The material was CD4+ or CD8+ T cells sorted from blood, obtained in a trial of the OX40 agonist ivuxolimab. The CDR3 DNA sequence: TGTGCCAGCAGCCTCGAGCCAGGGCGGAGTTCTGAAGCTTTCTTT. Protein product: CASSLEPGRSSEAFF. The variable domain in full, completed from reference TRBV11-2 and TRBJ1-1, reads EAGVAQSPRYKIIEKRQSVAFWCNPISGHATLYWYQQILGQGPKLLIQFQNNGVVDDSQLPKDRFSAERLKGVDSTLKIQPAKLEDSAVYLCASSLEPGRSSEAFFGQGTRLTVV.